The 14 T cell receptor beta chains below come from one sample, sequenced in a study of identical twins. TCRdb independently ran MiXCR on the 5' RACE reads; one entry per CDR3 protein. Altogether some 260,000 distinct CDR3 sequences are present, around 15% being singletons, with the ten largest covering approximately 9.3%. Input material: memory (CD45RO+) T cells sorted from blood. The receptors come from a woman younger than 35 in good health.

The chain couples TRBV5-1 to TRBJ2-5; TRBD2 aligns across 7 bases. Germline CDR1 reads SGHRS; CDR2 reads YFSETQ. The CDR3 contains 14 residues. The ends lost 2 bases at V and 1 base at J; junction bases unmatched: 2. The chain's CDR3 is CASSFGTTQETQYF. Here the CDR3 DNA reads TGCGCCAGCAGCTTCGGGACTACCCAAGAGACCCAGTACTTC.

This chain links TRBV9 with TRBJ2-7, with a weak D call TRBD1 (5 bases). Trimming took 3 bases from V and 10 from J, leaving 17 bases between them. The CDR3 runs 13 residues. Germline CDR1 SGDLS, CDR2 YYNGEE. CDR3 region: CASSGGTGPEQYF. CDR3 nucleotide sequence: TGTGCCAGCAGCGGCGGTACAGGCCCGGAACAGTACTTC.

This clonotype came up many times. The chain uses TRBV11-2 and TRBJ1-5; 7 bases line up with TRBD1. Germline CDR1 and CDR2: SGHAT and FQNNGV. The V gene end was trimmed by 4 bases and the J gene end by 6 bases; junction bases not matched to a gene: 9. The CDR3 loop spans 15 amino acids. The CDR3 DNA follows: TGTGCCAGCAGCTCCACGACAGGGTTGAGTCAGCCCCAGCATTTT. This encodes CASSSTTGLSQPQHF.

The gene calls are TRBV30 and TRBJ1-2; D unresolved. Germline values: CDR1 GTSNPN, CDR2 SVGIG (reference sequence). Trimming shortened V by 8 bases and J by 4 bases, and 14 bases separated the two germline ends. CDR3 length: 12 amino acids. The DNA for the CDR3 is TGTGCCACCCGGGTTGTGGGCTATGGCTACACCTTC. It is translated as CATRVVGYGYTF.

The chain recombines TRBV6-9 with TRBJ2-5; D is unresolved. CDR1 is MNHGY, CDR2 SVAAGI, per germline. The CDR3 totals 11 residues. The V and J ends lost 8 bases and 5 bases respectively, with 9 bases between them. The CDR3 region is CASRKRETQYF. CDR3 bases: TGTGCCAGCCGAAAGAGGGAGACCCAGTACTTC.

This clonotype was detected only a few times. The V and J genes are TRBV20-1 and TRBJ2-7, with D hard to call. V was clipped by 5 bases and J by 7 bases, with 24 bases between them. From germline, CDR1 is DFQATT and CDR2 SNEGSKA (reference sequence). This CDR3 region has 15 residues. CDR3 amino acids: CSALTPSIGAKEQYF. The CDR3 DNA sequence: TGCAGTGCTCTGACGCCAAGTATCGGTGCCAAGGAGCAGTACTTC.

This clonotype was seen a few times. The chain links TRBV6-2 or TRBV6-3 to TRBJ2-1; D is possibly TRBD2 (6 bases). This CDR3 comprises 16 residues. CDR1 is MNHEY, CDR2 SVGEGT, per germline. V lost 5 bases and J 4 bases, leaving 18 bases between the germline ends. CDR3 sequence (DNA): TGTGCCAGCAGTGACGGAACTAGCTCAGGATACAATGAGCAGTTCTTC. Encoded protein: CASSDGTSSGYNEQFF.

The CDR3 DNA reads TGTGCCAGCAGTTTAGGAGCGGGGGACCCTTTAAGACAGCAGTTCTTC. Its protein is CASSLGAGDPLRQQFF. This chain links TRBV27 with TRBJ2-1; 8 bases match TRBD2. CDR3 length: 16 residues. Unmatched junction bases numbered 14, after V lost 2 bases and J lost 11 bases. Per germline, CDR1 MNHEY and CDR2 SMNVEV (reference sequence).

This clonotype was counted between two and nine times. The rearrangement joins TRBV20-1 to TRBJ2-5, with a tentative D call TRBD2 (6 bases). Looked up from germline, CDR1 is DFQATT and CDR2 is SNEGSKA (reference sequence). The CDR3 sequence is 13 residues long. V was shortened by 1 base and J by 2 bases, with 8 bases between the two germline ends. CDR3 sequence: CSARVGTQETQYF. In DNA form, the CDR3 reads TGCAGTGCTAGAGTAGGGACTCAAGAGACCCAGTACTTC.

This clonotype was observed a handful of times. This sequence joins TRBV20-1 and TRBJ2-3; 9 bases agree with TRBD2. V trimming: 0 bases; J trimming: 3 bases; junction bases outside the gene matches: 10. The CDR3 covers 17 residues. Germline CDR1 reads DFQATT; CDR2 reads SNEGSKA (reference sequence). The CDR3 region has the DNA TGCAGTGCTAGAGACCCTCTAGCGGGGACGTTGACAGATACGCAGTATTTT. It specifies CSARDPLAGTLTDTQYF.

This clonotype was seen a handful of times. The V call is TRBV12-3 or TRBV12-4, the J call TRBJ2-1, with unresolved D. V was clipped by 5 bases and J by 10 bases, with 21 bases between them. The CDR3 has 15 residues. CDR3 sequence: CASSNPARRLLEQFF. The CDR3 DNA sequence: TGTGCCAGCAGTAACCCTGCTCGACGGCTGTTGGAGCAGTTCTTC.

This clonotype was seen more than once but under ten times. The chain joins TRBV30 to TRBJ2-5; the D gene could be TRBD1 or TRBD2 (6 bases each). V lost 0 bases and J lost 7, with 9 bases in between. CDR1 and CDR2 (germline): GTSNPN, SVGIG (reference sequence). The CDR3 is made up of 12 amino acids. This CDR3 is CAWSVSGATQYF. The CDR3 DNA sequence: TGTGCCTGGAGTGTGTCGGGGGCGACCCAGTACTTC.

The chain joins TRBV12-3 or TRBV12-4 to TRBJ2-4, with D perhaps TRBD1 (6 bases). The CDR3 runs to 12 residues. Trimming took off 5 bases at V and 6 bases at J, with 8 bases between the two ends. Written as DNA, the CDR3 is TGTGCCAGCAGTCCACAGGGAAACATTCAGTACTTC. Its protein is CASSPQGNIQYF.

The chain couples TRBV5-1 to TRBJ2-1; D is unclear. The length of the CDR3 is 16 residues. Germline V gives CDR1 SGHRS, CDR2 YFSETQ. Trimming removed 0 bases at V and 0 bases at J, with 10 bases between. The CDR3 protein is CASSLGGSISYNEQFF. The CDR3 region has the DNA TGCGCCAGCAGCTTGGGGGGTTCTATCTCCTACAATGAGCAGTTCTTC.